These 10 T cell receptor beta chains originate from one sample sequenced in a study of regulatory T cells in long-lasting Graves disease. Arm-PCR of CDR3 regions with iRepertoire HTBI primers generated TCR beta libraries. TCRdb passed the multiplex PCR reads through MiXCR, listing each CDR3 protein once. The sample shows over 350,000 distinct CDR3 sequences, around 20% of them seen only once. The time point: persistent/refractory GD, antithyroid drugs over 5 years with positive TRAb. Researchers made the TCR library from RNA that was extracted from PBMCs. The starting material was peripheral blood mononuclear cells (PBMCs), obtained when the disease was refractory, from a patient treated with antithyroid drugs. These receptor sequences come from a female donor with Graves disease.

This clonotype came up many times. The V call is TRBV20-1, the J call TRBJ1-2, with no clear D. Germline V gene lookup returns CDR1 DFQATT and CDR2 SNEGSKA (reference sequence). The CDR3 consists of 13 residues. Trimming took 0 bases from V and 2 from J, leaving 7 bases between them. The CDR3 region is CSARDHENYGYTF. Written as DNA, the CDR3 is TGCAGTGCTAGAGATCACGAGAACTATGGCTACACCTTC.

V is TRBV5-1 and J is TRBJ2-5; unclear D gene. The germline V gene has CDR1 SGHRS and CDR2 YFSETQ. CDR3 length equals 13 residues. Trimming took off 4 bases at V and 2 bases at J, with 9 bases between the two ends. The CDR3, as DNA: TGCGCCAGCAGCGGGGTGGGGCAAGAGACCCAGTACTTC. Translated: CASSGVGQETQYF.

This clonotype has only a few counts. Since a much larger clone is just one base distant, this may be a read error. This chain connects TRBV7-2 to TRBJ1-1, with D maybe TRBD1 (5 bases). Deletions cut 2 bases from V and 4 bases from J, with 14 bases between. The CDR3 contains 15 residues. Germline CDR1 and CDR2: SGHTA and FQGNSA. The CDR3 DNA reads as TGTGCCAGCAGCTTAAGCGGGACCCCTAGCACTGAAGCTTTCTTT. This gives the protein CASSLSGTPSTEAFF.

This clonotype was seen at least ten times. The chain has TRBV18 and TRBJ2-5; 9 bases match TRBD2. Germline V lookup: CDR1 KGHSH, CDR2 LQKENI. This CDR3 region has 16 residues. With V trimmed by 1 base and J by 2 bases, 5 bases remained unmatched. CDR3 nucleotides: TGTGCCAGCTCACCACTAGCGGGAGCGGCTCAAGAGACCCAGTACTTC. Encoded protein: CASSPLAGAAQETQYF. Drawing the rest from reference TRBV18 and TRBJ2-5, the complete variable domain is NAGVMQNPRHLVRRRGQEARLRCSPMKGHSHVYWYRQLPEEGLKFMVYLQKENIIDESGMPKERFSAEFPKEGPSILRIQQVVRGDSAAYFCASSPLAGAAQETQYFGPGTRLLVL.

V usage is TRBV2 and J usage is TRBJ1-3; unclear D gene. CDR3 size: 13 residues. Germline lookup yields CDR1 SNHLY and CDR2 FYNNEI. The V and J ends lost 4 bases and 7 bases respectively, with 11 bases between them. This CDR3 reads CASSALTINTIYF. The CDR3 DNA reads TGTGCCAGCAGTGCCCTGACTATTAACACCATATATTTT.

The chain combines TRBV6-1 with TRBJ2-2, with a possible D match to TRBD1 (6 bases). Trimming stripped 3 bases from V and 5 bases from J, with 13 bases between. Germline CDR1 MNHNS, CDR2 SASEGT. The CDR3 extends over 15 amino acids. The CDR3 region has the DNA TGTGCCAGCAGTGATGTACAGGGTGGGACCGGGGAGCTGTTTTTT. Translation gives CASSDVQGGTGELFF.

This clonotype showed up many times. The chain recombines TRBV5-1 with TRBJ1-4; tentative D call: TRBD1 (6 bases). The CDR3 covers 16 residues. Germline V gives CDR1 SGHRS, CDR2 YFSETQ. Trimming left V 1 base short and J 1 base short, with 11 bases between. DNA for the CDR3: TGCGCCAGCAGCTTGACGGGGGCGGGAACTAATGAAAAACTGTTTTTT. The encoded protein is CASSLTGAGTNEKLFF.

This clonotype has ten or more counts. The chain is built from TRBV6-5 and TRBJ1-2; D not resolved. The V gene's germline CDR1 is MNHEY and CDR2 SVGAGI. This CDR3 is 15 amino acids long. Deletions cut 0 bases from V and 8 bases from J, with 16 bases between. The CDR3 sequence is CASSYSEEATRGYTF. Written as DNA, the CDR3 is TGTGCCAGCAGTTACTCTGAAGAAGCAACCCGCGGCTACACCTTC.

This sequence joins TRBV6-2 or TRBV6-3 and TRBJ1-1; maybe TRBD1 (5 bases). The ends were cut back, 11 bases at V and 6 bases at J, with 19 bases in the middle. Germline CDR1 reads MNHEY; CDR2 reads SVGEGT. The CDR3 runs to 13 residues. CDR3 nucleotide sequence: TGTGCCGGCACTCAACGTCGGGGCGCTGAAGCTTTCTTT. It encodes CAGTQRRGAEAFF.

The gene calls are TRBV7-9 and TRBJ2-2; D not certain. The CDR3 has 14 residues. V gave up 5 bases and J gave up 1 base, with 8 bases separating them. CDR1 is SEHNR, CDR2 FQNEAQ, per germline (reference sequence). The CDR3 DNA follows: TGTGCCAGCAGCACCCGACAGAACACCGGGGAGCTGTTTTTT. Translating gives CASSTRQNTGELFF.